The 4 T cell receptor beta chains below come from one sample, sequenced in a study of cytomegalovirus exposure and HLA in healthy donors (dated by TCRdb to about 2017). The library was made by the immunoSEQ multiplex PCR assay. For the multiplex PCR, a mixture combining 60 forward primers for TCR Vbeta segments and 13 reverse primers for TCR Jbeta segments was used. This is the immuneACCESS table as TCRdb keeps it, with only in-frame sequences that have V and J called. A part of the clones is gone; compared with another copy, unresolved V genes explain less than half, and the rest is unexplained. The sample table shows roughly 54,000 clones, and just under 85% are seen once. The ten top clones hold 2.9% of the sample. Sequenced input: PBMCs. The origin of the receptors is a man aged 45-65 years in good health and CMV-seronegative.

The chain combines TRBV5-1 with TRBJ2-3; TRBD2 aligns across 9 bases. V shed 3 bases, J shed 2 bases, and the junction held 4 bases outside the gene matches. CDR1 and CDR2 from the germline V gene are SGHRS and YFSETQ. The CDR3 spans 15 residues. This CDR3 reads CASSWAGGLTDTQYF. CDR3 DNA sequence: TGCGCCAGCAGCTGGGCGGGGGGGCTCACAGATACGCAGTATTTT.

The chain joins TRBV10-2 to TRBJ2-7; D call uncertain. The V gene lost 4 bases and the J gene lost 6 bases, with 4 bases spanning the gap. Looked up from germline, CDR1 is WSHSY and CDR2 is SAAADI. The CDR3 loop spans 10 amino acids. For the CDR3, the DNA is TGCGCCAGCAGTGGGGCCGAGCAGTACTTC. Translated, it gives CASSGAEQYF.

The CDR3 reads CASRAGTGSYSNQPQHF. The DNA for the CDR3 is TGTGCCAGTAGGGCCGGGACAGGGAGTTATAGCAATCAGCCCCAGCATTTT. V and J are TRBV19 and TRBJ1-5; 9 positions match TRBD1. CDR1 and CDR2 from the germline V gene are LNHDA and SQIVND (reference sequence). The junction had 9 bases not matched to a gene; V was cut back by 6 bases and J by 0 bases. The CDR3 consists of 17 residues.

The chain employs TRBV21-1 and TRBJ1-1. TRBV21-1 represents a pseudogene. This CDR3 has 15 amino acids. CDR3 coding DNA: TGTGCCAGCACCGATCACGCACGGTCGAACACTGAAGCTTTCTTT. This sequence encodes CASTDHARSNTEAFF.